The 18 T cell receptor beta chains below all came from one sample that was sequenced in a study of Tregs in tolerant kidney transplant recipients. Sequencing was performed with immunoSEQ multiplex PCR; in TCRdb, only in-frame clones are kept and a portion is missing. The sample totals about 16,000 clones; its top ten clones hold about 3.3%. Related graft donors supplied nonmyeloablative bone marrow transplants, and mixed chimerism was transient. The source material was CD4+ T cells from blood (PBMCs), sampled 12 months after the transplant. These TCRs come from a human patient who received a combined kidney and bone marrow transplant. Some T cells may arise from the graft donor.

This clone is labeled medium-sized (0.01 to 0.1%) based on frequency. Read coverage stops 3 residues before the CDR3 terminus; the germline J gene supplies the remainder. The gene calls are TRBV29-1 and TRBJ1-1; 9 nucleotides match TRBD1. CDR3 length equals 12 residues. Germline lookup yields CDR1 SQVTM and CDR2 ANQGSEA. The sequenced part of the CDR3 DNA is TGCAGCGTTGAAATACAGGGGGCGCGA. Translation: CSVEIQGAR. The complete CDR3 reads CSVEIQGARAFF.

As regards this clone: The read terminates 3 residues before the CDR3 end, so the remaining end is supplied by the germline J gene. The V call is TRBV14, the J call TRBJ2-6, with D unclear. Looked up from germline, CDR1 is SGHDN and CDR2 is FVKESK. CDR3 length equals 14 residues. V was shortened by 0 bases and J by 4 bases, with 4 bases between the two germline ends. The CDR3 DNA, read in part, is TGTGCCAGCAGCCAAGACGGGGGGGCCAACGTC. Its translation: CASSQDGGANV. The CDR3 as a whole reads CASSQDGGANVLTF.

CDR3 bases read: TGTGCCAGCAGCTTAATGGGGGGTAATTCACCC. It encodes CASSLMGGNSP. From start to end, the CDR3 is CASSLMGGNSPLHF. This chain links TRBV7-2 with TRBJ1-6, with a tentative D call TRBD1 (5 bases). The CDR3 end is not reached by the read, which stops 3 residues before it; the germline J gene fills it in. Trimming took off 2 bases at V and 6 bases at J, with 8 bases between the two ends. This CDR3 spans 14 amino acids. Germline CDR1 is SGHTA and CDR2 is FQGNSA.

This clone is deemed medium-sized by its frequency. The sequence runs out 3 residues before the end of the CDR3; the remainder is reconstructed from the germline J gene. The rearrangement joins TRBV30 to TRBJ2-7; maybe TRBD2 (7 bases). This CDR3 has 13 amino acids. V was trimmed by 8 bases and J by 2 bases, leaving 16 bases between them. In germline, CDR1 is GTSNPN, CDR2 SVGIG (reference sequence). CDR3 in amino acids: CARQGRDTYEQYF. The DNA read from the CDR3 is TGTGCCCGCCAGGGGAGGGATACCTACGAG.

For this clone: Read coverage stops 3 residues before the CDR3 terminus; the germline J gene supplies the remainder. The chain couples TRBV2 to TRBJ1-4; TRBD1 agrees at 10 bases. Per germline, CDR1 SNHLY and CDR2 FYNNEI. This CDR3 has 13 amino acids. The J segment lost 7 bases and the V segment lost 6 bases, leaving 2 bases of the junction unmatched. The CDR3 bases that were read are TGTGCCAGCAGAGGGACAGGGGCTGAAAAA. The encoded protein is CASRGTGAEK. The CDR3, in full, reads CASRGTGAEKLFF.

Details on this clone: The CDR3 end falls 3 residues outside the read, so it is completed with the germline J gene. The chain recombines TRBV5-1 with TRBJ2-3; TRBD2 aligns across 14 bases. This CDR3 contains 18 residues. Germline loops: CDR1 SGHRS, CDR2 YFSETQ. Germline trimming cut 0 bases from V and 4 bases from J; bases unmatched to any gene: 7. Incomplete CDR3 DNA: TGCGCCAGCAGCTTGGGACTAGCGGGAGGGCCGTGGGCAGATACG. Protein sequence: CASSLGLAGGPWADT. The entire CDR3 reads CASSLGLAGGPWADTQYF.

About this clone itself: The CDR3 extends 3 residues past the end of the read, so its final part is completed from the germline J gene. This chain joins TRBV5-1 and TRBJ2-1; 10 bases agree with TRBD2. The CDR3 has 16 amino acids. V shed 0 bases and J 9 bases; nucleotides not matched to a gene: 9. Germline V lookup: CDR1 SGHRS, CDR2 YFSETQ. Partial CDR3 DNA: TGCGCCAGCAGCTTGGATCTAGCGGGGGCCCGCGGTGAG. Translation gives CASSLDLAGARGE. The full CDR3 reads CASSLDLAGARGEQFF.

CDR3 DNA (partial): TGTGCCAGCAGCTTAACCCCGGGACTAGTCCAAGAGACC. Protein: CASSLTPGLVQET. The full-length CDR3 reads as CASSLTPGLVQETQYF. The V gene is TRBV7-3, the J gene TRBJ2-5; 8 positions match TRBD2. The CDR3 end falls 3 residues outside the read, so it is completed with the germline J gene. The V gene's germline CDR1 is SGHTA and CDR2 FQGTGA. V lost 0 bases and J lost 1; bases outside the gene matches: 4. The CDR3 covers 16 residues. The whole variable domain, filled in from reference TRBV7-3 and TRBJ2-5, reads GAGVSQTPSNKVTEKGKYVELRCDPISGHTALYWYRQSLGQGPEFLIYFQGTGAADDSGLPNDRFFAVRPEGSVSTLKIQRTERGDSAVYLCASSLTPGLVQETQYFGPGTRLLVL.

As for this clone: The read is 3 residues too short to cover the CDR3 end, so that end is filled in from the germline J gene. The chain has TRBV20-1 and TRBJ2-3; D uncertain. V was cut by 2 bases and J by 3 bases, with 9 bases left in between. Germline lookup yields CDR1 DFQATT and CDR2 SNEGSKA (reference sequence). There are 13 residues in the CDR3. The CDR3 loop reads CSARTQVTDTQYF. Partial CDR3 DNA: TGCAGTGCTAGAACCCAGGTGACAGATACG.

Concerning this clone itself: The read halts 3 residues ahead of the CDR3 end, with the missing end drawn from the germline J gene. The J gene is TRBJ2-7, the V gene TRBV28; D is unresolved. The V end lost 5 bases, the J end lost 3 bases, and 5 bases lay between the germline ends. Germline V gene data show CDR1 as MDHEN and CDR2 as SYDVKM. The CDR3 has 11 residues. The CDR3 sequence: CASSQHYEQYF. The sequenced CDR3 bases are TGTGCCAGCAGTCAACACTACGAG.

Concerning this clone: The observed sequence ends 3 residues before the CDR3 terminus, with the missing tail filled in from the germline J gene. V usage is TRBV10-3 and J usage is TRBJ2-1; 10 bases are a match to TRBD2. The germline CDR1 and CDR2 sequences are ENHRY and SYGVKD. V gave up 4 bases and J gave up 0 bases; unmatched junction bases: 3. CDR3 size: 16 residues. CDR3 in amino acids: CAISGSSGSSYNEQFF. CDR3 DNA (partial): TGTGCCATCAGTGGTTCTAGCGGGAGCTCCTACAATGAG.

Points on this clone: The CDR3 end falls 3 residues outside the read, so it is completed with the germline J gene. The chain has TRBV7-9 and TRBJ2-7; a possible D gene is TRBD2 (5 bases). V lost 5 bases to trimming and J lost 6 bases, with 14 bases between them. The CDR3 consists of 13 residues. Germline CDR1 SEHNR, CDR2 FQNEAQ (reference sequence). CDR3 DNA (partial): TGTGCCAGCAGCCGGACTGAGAATGTCGAG. Translation gives CASSRTENVE. In full, the CDR3 reads CASSRTENVEQYF.

About this clone: The CDR3 end falls 3 residues outside the read, so it is completed with the germline J gene. The chain has TRBV20-1 and TRBJ2-5, with 16 bases lining up with TRBD2. V was clipped by 3 bases and J by 5 bases; unmatched bases: 9. This CDR3 has 17 residues. In germline, CDR1 is DFQATT, CDR2 SNEGSKA (reference sequence). This chain's CDR3 is CSARGLAGGTNRETQYF. CDR3 DNA, as far as it was read: TGCAGTGCTAGGGGACTAGCGGGAGGGACCAACAGGGAGACC.

Comments on this clone: The read comes to an end 3 residues before the CDR3 does, leaving the germline J gene to fill in the end. The chain employs TRBV19 and TRBJ1-2, with a tentative D call TRBD1 (6 bases). The CDR3 is 14 amino acids. The germline gives CDR1 LNHDA, CDR2 SQIVND (reference sequence). V shed 2 bases and J shed 4 bases, with 11 bases lying between them. Partial CDR3 DNA: TGTGCCAGTAGTATACCGCAGGGGTCCTATGGC. Its protein product is CASSIPQGSYG. The whole CDR3 sequence reads CASSIPQGSYGYTF.

In regard to this clone: The CDR3 end is not reached by the read, which stops 3 residues before it; the germline J gene fills it in. V and J are TRBV20-1 and TRBJ2-7; TRBD2 matches at 12 bases. This CDR3 comprises 15 residues. The V gene's germline CDR1 is DFQATT and CDR2 SNEGSKA (reference sequence). Trimming took 2 bases from V and 6 from J; bases not matched to a gene: 8. The CDR3 DNA, read in part, is TGCAGTGCTAGACCCCAGAGGGGACTAGCGGGCGAG. Its protein is CSARPQRGLAGE. The entire CDR3 is CSARPQRGLAGEQYF.

Concerning this clone itself: The read ends 3 residues early relative to the CDR3; the germline J gene fills the gap. V and J are TRBV5-1 and TRBJ1-2, with D possibly TRBD1 on 5 matching bases. The germline gives CDR1 SGHRS, CDR2 YFSETQ. The CDR3 has 14 amino acids. V was pared by 2 bases and J by 2 bases, with 10 bases between. CDR3 bases read: TGCGCCAGCAGCTTAGGACAAAAAAACTATGGC. It translates to CASSLGQKNYG. The complete CDR3 reads CASSLGQKNYGYTF.

As regards this clone: The sequence runs out 3 residues before the end of the CDR3; the remainder is reconstructed from the germline J gene. The chain couples TRBV20-1 to TRBJ2-7; tentative D call: TRBD2 (6 bases). The V end was cut by 5 bases, the J end by 4 bases, with 15 bases between. CDR1 is DFQATT, CDR2 SNEGSKA, per germline (reference sequence). The CDR3 covers 13 residues. The sequenced part of the CDR3 DNA is TGCAGTGCTCCCCTCCGGGAGCGGTACGAG. Protein: CSAPLRERYE. From start to end, the CDR3 is CSAPLRERYEQYF.

On this clone: The read stops 3 residues short of the end of the CDR3; the missing end is completed from the germline J gene. This chain joins TRBV20-1 and TRBJ1-1, with TRBD1 matching 8 bases. This CDR3 has 15 residues. V was pared by 3 bases and J by 5 bases, with 11 bases of the junction left unmatched. Looked up from germline, CDR1 is DFQATT and CDR2 is SNEGSKA (reference sequence). This CDR3 is CSARDQGAPGTEAFF. CDR3 bases read: TGCAGTGCTAGGGATCAGGGGGCGCCGGGGACTGAA.